Below are 8 T cell receptor beta chains sequenced from a single sample in a study of cytomegalovirus exposure and HLA in healthy donors. PCR primers comprised 60 Vbeta and 13 Jbeta primers. Profiled with immunoSEQ multiplex PCR; TCRdb holds only in-frame clones, not every one. The repertoire includes 110,000 or so clones, around 69% of them detected once, and about 16% sits in the top ten. The sample consisted of PBMCs. These receptors came from a man over 45 in good health and CMV-seropositive.

The chain couples TRBV5-1 to TRBJ2-2; 9 bases map to TRBD1. Germline lookup yields CDR1 SGHRS and CDR2 YFSETQ. Losses at the gene ends were 4 bases for V and 5 bases for J; bases not matched to a gene: 9. The CDR3 consists of 16 residues. This CDR3 is CASSPPGTGWTGELFF. The DNA for the CDR3 is TGCGCCAGCAGCCCCCCCGGGACAGGGTGGACCGGGGAGCTGTTTTTT.

This chain uses TRBV7-2 with TRBJ2-3; TRBD2 agrees at 7 bases. The CDR3 has 14 residues. The V gene's germline CDR1 is SGHTA and CDR2 FQGNSA. With V trimmed by 3 bases and J by 4 bases, 4 bases remained unmatched. CDR3 sequence: CASSLGGAADTQYF. The CDR3 DNA sequence: TGTGCCAGCAGCTTGGGAGGGGCGGCAGATACGCAGTATTTT.

The chain recombines TRBV7-9 with TRBJ1-1; D unresolved. V was pared by 3 bases and J by 1 base, with 6 bases between. The germline V gene encodes CDR1 SEHNR and CDR2 FQNEAQ (reference sequence). The CDR3 extends over 13 amino acids. The CDR3 nucleotides read TGTGCCAGCAGCTTTACACAGAACACTGAAGCTTTCTTT. As protein: CASSFTQNTEAFF. Drawing the rest from reference TRBV7-9 and TRBJ1-1, the complete variable domain is DTGVSQNPRHKITKRGQNVTFRCDPISEHNRLYWYRQTLGQGPEFLTYFQNEAQLEKSRLLSDRFSAERPKGSFSTLEIQRTEQGDSAMYLCASSFTQNTEAFFGQGTRLTVV.

V gene TRBV2 combines with J gene TRBJ2-6; 7 bases agree with TRBD1. J was trimmed by 1 base and V by 5 bases; bases with no gene match: 11. This CDR3 spans 18 amino acids. Germline lookup yields CDR1 SNHLY and CDR2 FYNNEI. Written as DNA, the CDR3 is TGTGCCAGCAGTCTTTTGGGACAGAGCGTGTCTGGGGCCAACGTCCTGACTTTC. Translated, it gives CASSLLGQSVSGANVLTF.

The chain combines TRBV21-1 with TRBJ2-5; the table's D call TRBD2 went unverified against the DNA. The tail of the sequence fits TRBJ2-7 better, so the J call may be wrong. TRBV21-1 is recorded as a pseudogene. The CDR3 is made up of 14 amino acids. The CDR3 DNA reads as TGTGCCAGCAGCGAGAGGAGAAGCTCCTACGAGCAGTACTTC. Translating it yields CASSERRSSYEQYF.

This chain links TRBV7-2 with TRBJ2-7, with TRBD1 identical over 8 bases. The germline V gene encodes CDR1 SGHTA and CDR2 FQGNSA. The length of the CDR3 is 15 residues. V lost 5 bases, J lost 8 bases, and 14 bases stayed unmatched. The CDR3 DNA reads as TGTGCCAGCAGCGACCAGGGACAGGCGGCACCAAAGCAGTACTTC. Translation: CASSDQGQAAPKQYF.

The chain combines TRBV5-4 with TRBJ1-2; 7 bases line up with TRBD1. The germline V gene has CDR1 SGHNT and CDR2 YYREEE (reference sequence). With V trimmed by 0 bases and J by 5 bases, 13 bases remained unmatched. The CDR3 is 17 residues long. The CDR3 DNA reads as TGTGCCAGCAGCTTGGAAAACAGGGGCTCGACGTGGTATGGCTACACCTTC. It encodes CASSLENRGSTWYGYTF.

The CDR3 loop is CSVEVRQGRDQTQYF. DNA of the CDR3: TGCAGCGTTGAAGTACGGCAGGGCCGCGACCAGACCCAGTACTTC. This sequence joins TRBV29-1 and TRBJ2-5, with D possibly being TRBD1 (5 bases). CDR1 and CDR2 from the germline V gene are SQVTM and ANQGSEA. This CDR3 is 15 amino acids long. Between the trimmed V and J ends, which lost 1 base and 6 bases, there was a span of 18 bases.